This T cell receptor beta chain appears in the sequencing data of a study of blood T cells in healthy people across ages. Using a J-beta primer mix together with a sample-barcoded 5' primer, a second PCR was run for roughly 7 to 12 cycles. TCRdb re-analysed the 5' RACE reads in MiXCR, keeping a single row per CDR3 protein. The repertoire holds about 1.5 million distinct CDR3 sequences, with approximately 43% as singletons. The TCR sequence derives from a young woman in good health. Sequences were obtained from blood.

CDR3 protein: CSARDRTAGVNEQFF. The CDR3 DNA is TGCAGTGCTAGAGATCGCACAGCGGGAGTCAATGAGCAGTTCTTC. The chain recombines TRBV20-1 with TRBJ2-1, with 8 nucleotides matching TRBD2. Germline assignment: CDR1 DFQATT and CDR2 SNEGSKA (reference sequence). The junction had 7 bases not matched to a gene; V was cut back by 0 bases and J by 6 bases. The CDR3 is made up of 15 amino acids.